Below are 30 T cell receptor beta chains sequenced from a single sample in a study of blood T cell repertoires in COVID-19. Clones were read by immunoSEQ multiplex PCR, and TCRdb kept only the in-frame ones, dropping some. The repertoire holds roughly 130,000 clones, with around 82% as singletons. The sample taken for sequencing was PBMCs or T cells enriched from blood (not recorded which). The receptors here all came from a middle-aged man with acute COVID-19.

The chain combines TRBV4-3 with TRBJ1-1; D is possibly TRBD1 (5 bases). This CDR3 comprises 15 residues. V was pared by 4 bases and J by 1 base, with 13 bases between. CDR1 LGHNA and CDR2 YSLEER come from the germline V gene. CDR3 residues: CASSRSGVKNTEAFF. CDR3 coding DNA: TGCGCCAGCAGCCGATCGGGGGTTAAGAACACTGAAGCTTTCTTT.

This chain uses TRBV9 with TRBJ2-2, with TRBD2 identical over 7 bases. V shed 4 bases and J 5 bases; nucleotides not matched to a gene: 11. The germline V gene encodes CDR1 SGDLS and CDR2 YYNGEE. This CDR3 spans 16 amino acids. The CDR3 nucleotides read TGTGCCAGCAGCAACTCCGCGGGGGAAGGTACCGGGGAGCTGTTTTTT. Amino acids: CASSNSAGEGTGELFF.

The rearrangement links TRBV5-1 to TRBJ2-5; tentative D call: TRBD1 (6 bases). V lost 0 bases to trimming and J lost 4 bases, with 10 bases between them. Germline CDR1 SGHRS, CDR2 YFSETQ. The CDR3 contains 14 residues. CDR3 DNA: TGCGCCAGCAGCTTGGCACAGGGTCCAGAGACCCAGTACTTC. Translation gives CASSLAQGPETQYF.

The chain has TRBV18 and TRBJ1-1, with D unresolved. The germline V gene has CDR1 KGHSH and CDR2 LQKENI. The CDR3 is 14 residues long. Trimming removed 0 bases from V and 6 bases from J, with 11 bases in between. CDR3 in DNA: TGTGCCAGCTCACCACCGTTGTCGGGGTCTGAAGCTTTCTTT. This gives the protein CASSPPLSGSEAFF.

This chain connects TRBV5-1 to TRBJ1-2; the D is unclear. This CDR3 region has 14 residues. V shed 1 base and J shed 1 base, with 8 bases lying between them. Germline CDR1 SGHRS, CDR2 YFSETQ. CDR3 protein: CASSLSTNNYGYTF. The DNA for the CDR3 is TGCGCCAGCAGCTTGTCGACTAATAACTATGGCTACACCTTC.

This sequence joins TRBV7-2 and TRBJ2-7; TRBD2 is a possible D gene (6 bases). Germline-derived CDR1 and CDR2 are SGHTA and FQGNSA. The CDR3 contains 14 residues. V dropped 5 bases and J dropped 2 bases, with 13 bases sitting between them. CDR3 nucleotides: TGTGCCAGCAGCCCCGTAGCTAGCGCCTACGAGCAGTACTTC. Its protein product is CASSPVASAYEQYF.

CDR3 bases: TGTGCCAGCAGCTTATTATCCGGGACTAGCTACAATGAGCAGTTCTTC. Translation gives CASSLLSGTSYNEQFF. The J gene is TRBJ2-1, the V gene TRBV11-3; 8 bases fit TRBD2. CDR1 is SGHNT and CDR2 is YENEEA in the germline V gene. The V and J ends lost 2 bases and 3 bases, in that order; junction bases with no gene match: 6. There are 16 residues in the CDR3.

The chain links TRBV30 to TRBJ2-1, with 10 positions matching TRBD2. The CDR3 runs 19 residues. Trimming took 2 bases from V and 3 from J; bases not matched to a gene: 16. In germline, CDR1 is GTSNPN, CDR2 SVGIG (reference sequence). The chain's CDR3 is CAWSPLTGARTSGYNEQFF. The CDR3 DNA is TGTGCCTGGAGTCCGCTAACAGGGGCTCGGACTAGCGGCTACAATGAGCAGTTCTTC.

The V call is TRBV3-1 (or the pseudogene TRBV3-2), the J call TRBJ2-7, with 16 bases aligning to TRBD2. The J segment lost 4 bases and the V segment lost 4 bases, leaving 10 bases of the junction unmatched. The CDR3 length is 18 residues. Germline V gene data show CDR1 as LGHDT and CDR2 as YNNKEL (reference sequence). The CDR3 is CASSPGLAGGPIGYEQYF. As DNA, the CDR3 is TGTGCCAGCAGCCCGGGACTAGCGGGAGGGCCGATAGGGTACGAGCAGTACTTC.

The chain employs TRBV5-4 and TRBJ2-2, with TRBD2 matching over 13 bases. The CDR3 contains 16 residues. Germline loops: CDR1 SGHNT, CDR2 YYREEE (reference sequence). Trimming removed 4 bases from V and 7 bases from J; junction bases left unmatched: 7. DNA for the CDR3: TGTGCCAGCAGCATCGGACTAGCGGGAGCGGTCGGGGAGCTGTTTTTT. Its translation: CASSIGLAGAVGELFF.

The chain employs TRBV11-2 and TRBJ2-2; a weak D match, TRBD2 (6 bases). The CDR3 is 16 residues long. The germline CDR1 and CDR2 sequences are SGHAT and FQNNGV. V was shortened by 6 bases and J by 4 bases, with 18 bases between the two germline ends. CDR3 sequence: CASRTRGSGITGELFF. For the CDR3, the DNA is TGTGCCAGCAGAACCCGGGGTAGCGGAATCACCGGGGAGCTGTTTTTT.

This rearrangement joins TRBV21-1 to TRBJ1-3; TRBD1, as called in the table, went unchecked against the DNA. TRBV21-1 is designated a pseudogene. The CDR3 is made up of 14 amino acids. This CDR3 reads CASTTGQPGHTIYF. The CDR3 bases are TGTGCCAGCACCACGGGACAACCCGGGCACACCATATATTTT.

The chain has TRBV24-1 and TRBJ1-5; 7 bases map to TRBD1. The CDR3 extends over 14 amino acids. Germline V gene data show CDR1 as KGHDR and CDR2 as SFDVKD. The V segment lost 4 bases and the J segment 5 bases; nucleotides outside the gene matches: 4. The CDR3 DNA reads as TGTGCCACCAGTGAAGGGACAGCCTATCAGCCCCAGCATTTT. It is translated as CATSEGTAYQPQHF.

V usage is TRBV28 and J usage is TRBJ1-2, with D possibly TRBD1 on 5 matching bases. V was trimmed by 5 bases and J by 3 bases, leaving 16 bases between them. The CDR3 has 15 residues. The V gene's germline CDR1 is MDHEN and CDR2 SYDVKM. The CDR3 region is CASSGGTGHYYGYTF. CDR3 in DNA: TGTGCCAGCAGTGGCGGAACAGGCCATTACTATGGCTACACCTTC.

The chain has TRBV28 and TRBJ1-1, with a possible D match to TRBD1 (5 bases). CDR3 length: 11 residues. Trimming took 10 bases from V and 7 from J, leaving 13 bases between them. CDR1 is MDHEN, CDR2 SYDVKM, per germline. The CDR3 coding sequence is TGTGCCACTGTCCAGGGCGTTGAAGCTTTCTTT. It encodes CATVQGVEAFF.

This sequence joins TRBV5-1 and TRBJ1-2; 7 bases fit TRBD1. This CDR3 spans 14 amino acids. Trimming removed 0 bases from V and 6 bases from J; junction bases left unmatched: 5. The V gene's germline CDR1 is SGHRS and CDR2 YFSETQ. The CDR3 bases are TGCGCCAGCAGCTTGGCCTCAGGGGGGAATGGCTACACCTTC. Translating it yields CASSLASGGNGYTF.

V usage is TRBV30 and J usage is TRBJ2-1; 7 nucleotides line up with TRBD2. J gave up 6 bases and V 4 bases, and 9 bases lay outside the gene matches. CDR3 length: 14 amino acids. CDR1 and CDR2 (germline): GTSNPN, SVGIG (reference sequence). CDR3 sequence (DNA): TGTGCCTGGAAGCTAGCGGTTACCTCCAATGAGCAGTTCTTC. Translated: CAWKLAVTSNEQFF. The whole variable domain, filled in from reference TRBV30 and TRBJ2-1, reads SQTIHQWPATLVQPVGSPLSLECTVEGTSNPNLYWYRQAAGRGLQLLFYSVGIGQISSEVPQNLSASRPQDRQFILSSKKLLLSDSGFYLCAWKLAVTSNEQFFGPGTRLTVL.

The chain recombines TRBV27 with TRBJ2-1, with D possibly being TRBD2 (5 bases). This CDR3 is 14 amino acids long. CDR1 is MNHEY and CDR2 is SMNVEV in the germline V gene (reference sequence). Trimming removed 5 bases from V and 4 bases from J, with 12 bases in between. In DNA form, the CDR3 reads TGTGCCAGCAGTCCGCAGACGGGATACAATGAGCAGTTCTTC. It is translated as CASSPQTGYNEQFF.

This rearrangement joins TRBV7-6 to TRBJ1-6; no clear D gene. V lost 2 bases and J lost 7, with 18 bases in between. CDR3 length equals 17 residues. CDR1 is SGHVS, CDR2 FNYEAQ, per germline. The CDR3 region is CASSLSIAPTPNSPLHF. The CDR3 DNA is TGTGCCAGCAGCTTAAGTATAGCCCCCACTCCCAATTCACCCCTCCACTTT.

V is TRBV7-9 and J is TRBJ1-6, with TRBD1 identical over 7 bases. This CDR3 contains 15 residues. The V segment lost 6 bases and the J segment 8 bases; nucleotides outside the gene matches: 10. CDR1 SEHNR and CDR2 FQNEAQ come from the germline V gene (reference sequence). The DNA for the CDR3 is TGTGCCAGCAGGGAAAACGTAGACAGGGATTCACCCCTCCACTTT. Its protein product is CASRENVDRDSPLHF.

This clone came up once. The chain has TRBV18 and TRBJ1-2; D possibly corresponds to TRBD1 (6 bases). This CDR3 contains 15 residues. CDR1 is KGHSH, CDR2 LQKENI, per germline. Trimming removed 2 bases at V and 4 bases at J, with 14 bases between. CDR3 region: CASSPGQGGGYGYTF. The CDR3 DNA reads TGTGCCAGCTCACCAGGGCAAGGGGGTGGCTATGGCTACACCTTC.

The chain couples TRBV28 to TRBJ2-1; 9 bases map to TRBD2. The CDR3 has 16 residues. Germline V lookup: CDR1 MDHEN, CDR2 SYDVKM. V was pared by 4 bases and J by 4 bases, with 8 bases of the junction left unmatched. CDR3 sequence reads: CASSSFSGSGYNEQFF. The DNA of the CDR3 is TGTGCCAGCAGTTCCTTTAGCGGGAGTGGTTACAATGAGCAGTTCTTC.

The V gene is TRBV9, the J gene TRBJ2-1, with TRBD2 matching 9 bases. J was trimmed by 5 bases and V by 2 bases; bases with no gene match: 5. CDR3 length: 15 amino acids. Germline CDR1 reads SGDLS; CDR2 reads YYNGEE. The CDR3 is CASSVGGRAHNEQFF. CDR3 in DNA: TGTGCCAGCAGCGTCGGCGGGAGGGCCCACAATGAGCAGTTCTTC.

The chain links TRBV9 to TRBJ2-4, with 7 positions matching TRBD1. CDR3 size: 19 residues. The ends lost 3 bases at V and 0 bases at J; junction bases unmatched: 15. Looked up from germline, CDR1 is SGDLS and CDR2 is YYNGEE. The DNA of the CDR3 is TGTGCCAGCAGCGAGACGTCGGGGACAGTTAATTTAGCCAAAAACATTCAGTACTTC. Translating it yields CASSETSGTVNLAKNIQYF.

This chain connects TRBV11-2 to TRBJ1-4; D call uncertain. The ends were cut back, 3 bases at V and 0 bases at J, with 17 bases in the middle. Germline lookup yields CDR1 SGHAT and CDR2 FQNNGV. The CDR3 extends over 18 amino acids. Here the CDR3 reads CASSLRALISATNEKLFF. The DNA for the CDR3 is TGTGCCAGCAGCTTGAGGGCTTTGATATCCGCAACTAATGAAAAACTGTTTTTT.

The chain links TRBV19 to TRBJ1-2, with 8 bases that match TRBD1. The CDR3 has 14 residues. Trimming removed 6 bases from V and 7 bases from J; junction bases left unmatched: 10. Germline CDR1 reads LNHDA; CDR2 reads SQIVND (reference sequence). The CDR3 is CASSAQGAPRGYTF. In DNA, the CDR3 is TGTGCCAGTAGCGCCCAGGGGGCGCCTCGTGGCTACACCTTC.

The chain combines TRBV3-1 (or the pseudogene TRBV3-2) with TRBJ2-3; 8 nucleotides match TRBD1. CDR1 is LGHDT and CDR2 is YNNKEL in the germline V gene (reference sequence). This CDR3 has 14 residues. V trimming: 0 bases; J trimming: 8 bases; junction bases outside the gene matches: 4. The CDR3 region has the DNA TGTGCCAGCAGCCAAGACAGGGGGCATAGTACGCAGTATTTT. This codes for CASSQDRGHSTQYF.

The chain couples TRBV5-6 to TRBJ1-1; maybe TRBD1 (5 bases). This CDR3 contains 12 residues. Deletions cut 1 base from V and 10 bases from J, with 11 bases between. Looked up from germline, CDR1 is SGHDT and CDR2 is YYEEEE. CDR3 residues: CASSLRNGGAFF. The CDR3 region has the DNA TGTGCCAGCAGCTTGAGGAACGGGGGAGCTTTCTTT.

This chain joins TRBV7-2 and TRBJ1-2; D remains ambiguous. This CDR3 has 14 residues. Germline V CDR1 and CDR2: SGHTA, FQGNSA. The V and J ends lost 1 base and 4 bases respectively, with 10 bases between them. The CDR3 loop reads CASSLGGSLYGYTF. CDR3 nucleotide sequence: TGTGCCAGCAGCTTAGGAGGCAGTCTCTATGGCTACACCTTC.

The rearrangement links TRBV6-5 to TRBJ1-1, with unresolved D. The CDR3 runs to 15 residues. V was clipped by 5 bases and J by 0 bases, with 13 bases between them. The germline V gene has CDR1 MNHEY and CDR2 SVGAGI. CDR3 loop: CASSSFEQLNTEAFF. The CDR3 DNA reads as TGTGCCAGCAGTAGTTTTGAACAGTTGAACACTGAAGCTTTCTTT.